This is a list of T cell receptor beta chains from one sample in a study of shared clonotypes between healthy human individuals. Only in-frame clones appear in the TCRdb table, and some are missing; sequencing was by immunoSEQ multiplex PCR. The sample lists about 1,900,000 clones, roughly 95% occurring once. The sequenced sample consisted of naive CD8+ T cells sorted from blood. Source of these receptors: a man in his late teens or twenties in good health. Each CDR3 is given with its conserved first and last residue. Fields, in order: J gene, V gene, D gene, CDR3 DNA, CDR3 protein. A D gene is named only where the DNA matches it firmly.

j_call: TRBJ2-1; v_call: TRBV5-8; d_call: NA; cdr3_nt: TGTGCCAGCAGCAAAGATGAAGTTCGCAAGTTCTTC; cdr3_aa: CASSKDEVRKFF
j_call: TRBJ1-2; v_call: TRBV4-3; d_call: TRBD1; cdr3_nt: TGCGCCAGCAGCCCAACCCGACAGGGGGATTTTCTCTATGGCTACACCTTC; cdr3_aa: CASSPTRQGDFLYGYTF
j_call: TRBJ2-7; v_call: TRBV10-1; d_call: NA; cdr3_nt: TGCGCCAGCAGTGAGTCATCTAGCGAGCCGGGTGACGAGCAGTACTTC; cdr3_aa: CASSESSSEPGDEQYF
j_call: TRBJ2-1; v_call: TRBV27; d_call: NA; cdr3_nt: TGTGCCAGCAGTGGGAGTTTCCATGAGCAGTTCTTC; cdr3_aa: CASSGSFHEQFF
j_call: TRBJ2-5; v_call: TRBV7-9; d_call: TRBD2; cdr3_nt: TGTGCCAGCAGCGGCTCCGTATTAGCGGGGTTCGAGGAGACCCAGTACTTC; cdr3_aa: CASSGSVLAGFEETQYF
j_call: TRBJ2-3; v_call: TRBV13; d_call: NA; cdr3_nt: TGTGCCAGCAGCTTAAGTCCAGATACGCAGTATTTT; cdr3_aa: CASSLSPDTQYF
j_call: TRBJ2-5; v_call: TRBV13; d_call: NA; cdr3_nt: TGTGCCAGCAGCTTTTCGACATCCGTCACGGAGACCCAGTACTTC; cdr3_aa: CASSFSTSVTETQYF
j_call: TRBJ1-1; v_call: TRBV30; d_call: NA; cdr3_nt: TGTGCCTGGGGAGACACCTCCCCTGAAGCTTTCTTT; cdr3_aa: CAWGDTSPEAFF
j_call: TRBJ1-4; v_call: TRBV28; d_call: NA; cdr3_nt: TGTGCCAGCAGTTTCAACACTAGGTGGGAAAAACTGTTTTTT; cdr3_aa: CASSFNTRWEKLFF
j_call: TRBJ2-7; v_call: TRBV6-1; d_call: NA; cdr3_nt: TGTGCCAGCAGTGAAGTATGGGGCGGTGGGTACGAGCAGTACTTC; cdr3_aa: CASSEVWGGGYEQYF